This TCR beta chain was identified during a study of molecular identifiers for immune sequencing clone quantification. Findings of the study overall: Clones of above 20 RNA copies carried over 99% of effector molecules; in naive cells they carried under 1%. Sizes of highly expanded clones could be underestimated through identical TCRs sharing a barcode.

MiXCR, run by TCRdb on the PCR reads, gives a single entry per CDR3 protein. The table shows 80,000 to 100,000 distinct CDR3 sequences, with roughly a quarter occurring only once. V gave up 1 base and J gave up 4 bases; unmatched junction bases: 12. Germline assignment: CDR1 SEHNR and CDR2 FQNEAQ (reference sequence). This CDR3 is 17 amino acids long. This clonotype was found many times. Its antigen is still unknown. Specimen: naive CD8+ T cells from blood, with Jurkat cell RNA spiked in. As to subset: FACS-sorted CD8+CD4-CCR7+CD45RA+ naive T cells. The receptor's source is a human donor in good health. Some libraries in this study had Jurkat cell RNA spiked in. V is TRBV7-9 and J is TRBJ2-5; TRBD2 matches at 7 bases. CDR3 sequence (DNA): TGTGCCAGCAGCTTAGACCCCCAGCGGGATGTTCGAGAGACCCAGTACTTC. This codes for CASSLDPQRDVRETQYF.